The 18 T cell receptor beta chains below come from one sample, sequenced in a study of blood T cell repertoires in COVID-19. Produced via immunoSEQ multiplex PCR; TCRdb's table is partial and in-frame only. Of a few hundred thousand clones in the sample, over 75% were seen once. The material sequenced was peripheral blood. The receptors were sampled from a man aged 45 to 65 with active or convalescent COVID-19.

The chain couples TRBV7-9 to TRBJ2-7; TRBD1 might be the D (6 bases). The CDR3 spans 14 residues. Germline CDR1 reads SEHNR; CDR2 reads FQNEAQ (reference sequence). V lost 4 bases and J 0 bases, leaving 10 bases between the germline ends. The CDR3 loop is CASSSRDNSYEQYF. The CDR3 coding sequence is TGTGCCAGCAGCTCCCGGGACAACTCCTACGAGCAGTACTTC.

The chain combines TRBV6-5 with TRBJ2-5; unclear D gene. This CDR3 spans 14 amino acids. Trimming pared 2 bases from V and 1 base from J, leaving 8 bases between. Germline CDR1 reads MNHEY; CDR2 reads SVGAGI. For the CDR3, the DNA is TGTGCCAGCAGTTACAGGTCGGGCCAAGAGACCCAGTACTTC. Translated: CASSYRSGQETQYF.

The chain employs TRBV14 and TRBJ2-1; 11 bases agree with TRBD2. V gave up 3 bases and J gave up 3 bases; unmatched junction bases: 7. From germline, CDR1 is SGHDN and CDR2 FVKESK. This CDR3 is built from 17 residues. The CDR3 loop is CASSHPGTSGYYNEQFF. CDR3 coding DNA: TGTGCCAGCAGCCACCCCGGGACTAGCGGTTACTACAATGAGCAGTTCTTC.

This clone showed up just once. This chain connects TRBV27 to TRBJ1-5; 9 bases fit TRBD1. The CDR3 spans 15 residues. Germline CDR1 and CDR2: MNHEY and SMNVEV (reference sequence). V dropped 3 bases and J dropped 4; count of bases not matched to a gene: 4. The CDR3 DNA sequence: TGTGCCAGCAGTTTCCGGACAGGGGTAAATCAGCCCCAGCATTTT. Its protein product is CASSFRTGVNQPQHF.

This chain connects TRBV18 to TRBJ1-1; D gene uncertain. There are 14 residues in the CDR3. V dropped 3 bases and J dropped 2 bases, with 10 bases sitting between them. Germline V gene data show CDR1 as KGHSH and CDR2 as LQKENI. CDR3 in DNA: TGTGCCAGCTCACCCCGGGAGGGAAACACTGAAGCTTTCTTT. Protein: CASSPREGNTEAFF.

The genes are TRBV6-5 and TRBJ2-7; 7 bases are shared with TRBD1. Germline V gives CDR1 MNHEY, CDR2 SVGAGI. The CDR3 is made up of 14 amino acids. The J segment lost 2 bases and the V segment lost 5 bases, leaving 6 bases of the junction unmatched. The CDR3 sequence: CASSQNRGPYEQYF. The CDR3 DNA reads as TGTGCCAGCAGTCAGAACAGGGGTCCCTACGAGCAGTACTTC.

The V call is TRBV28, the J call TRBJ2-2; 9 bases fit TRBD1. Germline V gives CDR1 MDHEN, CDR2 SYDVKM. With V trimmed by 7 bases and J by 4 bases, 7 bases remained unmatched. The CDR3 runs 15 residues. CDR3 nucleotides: TGTGCCAGCACCTCGGACAGGGGCCTCACCGGGGAGCTGTTTTTT. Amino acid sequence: CASTSDRGLTGELFF.

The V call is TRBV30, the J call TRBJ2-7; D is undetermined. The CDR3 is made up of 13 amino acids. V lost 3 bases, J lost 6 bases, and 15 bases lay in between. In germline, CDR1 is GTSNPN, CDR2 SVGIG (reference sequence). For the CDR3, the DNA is TGTGCCTGGAGAGCATACGTTAGTGGCGAGCAGTACTTC. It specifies CAWRAYVSGEQYF.

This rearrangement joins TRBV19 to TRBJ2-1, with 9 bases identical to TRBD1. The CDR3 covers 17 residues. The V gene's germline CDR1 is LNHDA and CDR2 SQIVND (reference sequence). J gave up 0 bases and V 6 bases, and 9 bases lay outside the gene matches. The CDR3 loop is CASRRGQGRSSYNEQFF. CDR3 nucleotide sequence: TGTGCCAGTAGAAGGGGACAGGGAAGGAGCTCCTACAATGAGCAGTTCTTC.

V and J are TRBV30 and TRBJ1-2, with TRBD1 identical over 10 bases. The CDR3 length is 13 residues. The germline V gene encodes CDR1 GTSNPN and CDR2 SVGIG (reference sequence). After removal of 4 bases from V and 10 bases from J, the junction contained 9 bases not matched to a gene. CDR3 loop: CAWTSGTGATYTF. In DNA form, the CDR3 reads TGTGCCTGGACAAGCGGGACAGGGGCCACCTACACCTTC.

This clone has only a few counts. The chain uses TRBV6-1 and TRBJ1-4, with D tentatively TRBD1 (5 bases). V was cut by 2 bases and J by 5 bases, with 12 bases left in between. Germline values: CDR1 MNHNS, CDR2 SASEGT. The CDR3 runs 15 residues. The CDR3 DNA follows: TGTGCCAGCAGTGAATGGGGCACCTGGAATGAAAAACTGTTTTTT. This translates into CASSEWGTWNEKLFF.

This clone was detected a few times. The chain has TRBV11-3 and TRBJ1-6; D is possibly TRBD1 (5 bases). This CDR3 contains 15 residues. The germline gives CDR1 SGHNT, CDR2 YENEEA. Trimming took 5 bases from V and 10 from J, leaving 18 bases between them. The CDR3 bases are TGTGCCAGCAGCCTCTCCTCGGGGGGAGGCTCACCCCTCCACTTT. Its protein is CASSLSSGGGSPLHF.

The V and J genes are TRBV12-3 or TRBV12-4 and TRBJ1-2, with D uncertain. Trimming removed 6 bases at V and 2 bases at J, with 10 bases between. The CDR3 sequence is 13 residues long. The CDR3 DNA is TGTGCCAGCAGCTCGGTCACGAACTATGGCTACACCTTC. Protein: CASSSVTNYGYTF.

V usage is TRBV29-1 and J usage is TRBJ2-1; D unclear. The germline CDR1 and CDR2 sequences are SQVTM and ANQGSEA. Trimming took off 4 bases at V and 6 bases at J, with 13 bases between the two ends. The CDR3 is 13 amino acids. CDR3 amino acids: CSVVTTYSNEQFF. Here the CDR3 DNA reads TGCAGCGTTGTCACTACGTACTCCAATGAGCAGTTCTTC.

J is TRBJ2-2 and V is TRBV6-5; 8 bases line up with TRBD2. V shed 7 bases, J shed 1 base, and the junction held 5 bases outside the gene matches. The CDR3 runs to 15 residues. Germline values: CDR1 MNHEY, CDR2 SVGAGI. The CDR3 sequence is CASIPTSGNTGELFF. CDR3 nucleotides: TGTGCCAGCATCCCCACTAGCGGGAACACCGGGGAGCTGTTTTTT.

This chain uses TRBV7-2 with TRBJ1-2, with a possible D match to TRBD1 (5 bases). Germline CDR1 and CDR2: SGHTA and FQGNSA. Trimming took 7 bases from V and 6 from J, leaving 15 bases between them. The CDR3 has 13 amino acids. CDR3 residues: CASTPGLSNGYTF. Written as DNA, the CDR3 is TGTGCCAGCACCCCGGGACTGTCGAATGGCTACACCTTC.

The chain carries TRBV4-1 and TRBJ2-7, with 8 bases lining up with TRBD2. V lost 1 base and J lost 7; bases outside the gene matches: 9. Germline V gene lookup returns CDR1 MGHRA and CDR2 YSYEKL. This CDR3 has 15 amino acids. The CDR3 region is CASSQALAAPLEQYF. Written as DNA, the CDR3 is TGCGCCAGCAGCCAAGCACTAGCGGCTCCTCTGGAGCAGTACTTC.

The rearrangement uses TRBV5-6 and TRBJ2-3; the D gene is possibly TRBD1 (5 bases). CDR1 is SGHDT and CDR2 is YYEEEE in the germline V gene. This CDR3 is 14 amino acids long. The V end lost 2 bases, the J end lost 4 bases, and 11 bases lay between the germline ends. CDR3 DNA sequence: TGTGCCAGCAGCTTTAGGGGAATCGCAGATACGCAGTATTTT. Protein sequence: CASSFRGIADTQYF.